The 27 T cell receptor beta chains in this list originate from one sample, sequenced in a study of blood T cell repertoires in COVID-19. The assay was immunoSEQ multiplex PCR, and TCRdb's table has in-frame clones only and misses some. This table holds some 400,000 clones, around 87% found once. The sequenced sample consisted of peripheral blood. These receptors all stem from a woman aged 60-75 years with COVID-19, enrolled during active disease.

The chain couples TRBV19 to TRBJ1-5; no clear D gene. Per germline, CDR1 LNHDA and CDR2 SQIVND (reference sequence). V lost 0 bases, J lost 5 bases, and 5 bases lay in between. This CDR3 is 13 amino acids long. CDR3 residues: CASSIDRDQPQHF. In DNA, the CDR3 is TGTGCCAGTAGTATAGATCGGGATCAGCCCCAGCATTTT.

V gene TRBV6-5 combines with J gene TRBJ2-7; TRBD1 matches 7 bases. The junction had 4 bases not matched to a gene; V was cut back by 6 bases and J by 2 bases. The CDR3 is 13 amino acids. Germline CDR1 MNHEY, CDR2 SVGAGI. DNA for the CDR3: TGTGCCAGCAGCCCGGGACAGACCTACGAGCAGTACTTC. Its protein product is CASSPGQTYEQYF.

DNA for the CDR3: TGCGCCAGCAGCTGGGGACAGGGCCAAGAGACCCAGTACTTC. It encodes CASSWGQGQETQYF. The chain recombines TRBV5-1 with TRBJ2-5; TRBD1 agrees at 9 bases. Germline V gene lookup returns CDR1 SGHRS and CDR2 YFSETQ. This CDR3 spans 14 amino acids. V lost 3 bases to trimming and J lost 1 base; unmatched junction nucleotides: 1.

The rearrangement joins TRBV28 to TRBJ1-2; 8 bases line up with TRBD1. V lost 5 bases to trimming and J lost 7 bases; unmatched junction nucleotides: 6. The CDR3 totals 13 residues. Per the germline V gene, CDR1 is MDHEN and CDR2 is SYDVKM. The CDR3 sequence is CASSIGQGFGYTF. CDR3 sequence (DNA): TGTGCCAGCAGTATTGGACAGGGTTTTGGCTACACCTTC.

This clone was observed once. This sequence joins TRBV9 and TRBJ2-5; maybe TRBD2 (5 bases). The germline gives CDR1 SGDLS, CDR2 YYNGEE. This CDR3 is 14 amino acids long. V dropped 4 bases and J dropped 4 bases, with 14 bases sitting between them. CDR3: CASSSNPRGETQYF. CDR3 nucleotide sequence: TGTGCCAGCAGCTCTAACCCTCGGGGAGAGACCCAGTACTTC.

CDR3 loop: CASSLDIDYEQYF. The CDR3, as DNA: TGTGCCAGCAGCCTTGATATAGATTACGAGCAGTACTTC. V and J are TRBV3-1 (or the pseudogene TRBV3-2) and TRBJ2-7; D uncertain. This CDR3 is built from 13 residues. Germline CDR1 is LGHDT and CDR2 is YNNKEL (reference sequence). With 4 bases removed from V and 4 bases from J, the gap between germline ends came to 11 bases.

This clone was recorded a few times. The rearrangement uses TRBV7-2 and TRBJ2-2; D is possibly TRBD2 (6 bases). V lost 3 bases and J lost 5, with 25 bases in between. This CDR3 is built from 19 residues. Germline CDR1 SGHTA, CDR2 FQGNSA. The CDR3 DNA follows: TGTGCCAGCAGCTTTCCTAGAATCGGGACGGGAGTAAGGACCGGGGAGCTGTTTTTT. This codes for CASSFPRIGTGVRTGELFF. The variable domain in full, with the rest retrieved from reference TRBV7-2 and TRBJ2-2, is GAGVSQSPSNKVTEKGKDVELRCDPISGHTALYWYRQSLGQGLEFLIYFQGNSAPDKSGLPSDRFSAERTGGSVSTLTIQRTQQEDSAVYLCASSFPRIGTGVRTGELFFGEGSRLTVL.

The chain's CDR3 is CASSDRGLVGNTEAFF. As DNA, the CDR3 is TGTGCCAGCAGCGACAGGGGGCTTGTAGGGAACACTGAAGCTTTCTTT. The genes are TRBV9 and TRBJ1-1; the match to TRBD1 covers 9 bases. Looked up from germline, CDR1 is SGDLS and CDR2 is YYNGEE. The CDR3 has 16 amino acids. V dropped 3 bases and J dropped 1; count of bases not matched to a gene: 7.

CDR3 sequence: CASSLVVQGHGYTF. The DNA of the CDR3 is TGTGCCAGCAGCTTAGTTGTACAGGGCCATGGCTACACCTTC. The V call is TRBV7-8, the J call TRBJ1-2; D might be TRBD1 (6 bases). The CDR3 is made up of 14 amino acids. V shed 1 base and J shed 6 bases, with 12 bases lying between them. Germline V gene data show CDR1 as SGHVS and CDR2 as FQNEAQ.

This chain links TRBV6-5 with TRBJ1-2; D might be TRBD1 (5 bases). Trimming pared 6 bases from V and 7 bases from J, leaving 21 bases between. CDR3 length equals 15 residues. Germline CDR1 MNHEY, CDR2 SVGAGI. In nucleotides, the CDR3 is TGTGCCAGCAGGGCAAAGGGATCTATTGGGGCTGGCTACACCTTC. The encoded protein is CASRAKGSIGAGYTF.

This chain uses TRBV19 with TRBJ1-2, with TRBD1 as a possible D gene (6 bases). The CDR3 runs 15 residues. Germline V gene sequence: CDR1 LNHDA, CDR2 SQIVND (reference sequence). The ends were cut back, 3 bases at V and 4 bases at J, with 15 bases in the middle. The CDR3 bases are TGTGCCAGTAGTATTGGGGCCAGGGGCTTCTATGGCTACACCTTC. This translates into CASSIGARGFYGYTF.

The chain is built from TRBV7-3 and TRBJ2-6, with D unresolved. CDR1 is SGHTA, CDR2 FQGTGA, per germline. V was shortened by 2 bases and J by 0 bases, with 5 bases between the two germline ends. The CDR3 covers 15 residues. The CDR3, as DNA: TGTGCCAGCAGCTTAGTCGGCTCTGGGGCCAACGTCCTGACTTTC. Protein product: CASSLVGSGANVLTF.

The chain recombines TRBV29-1 with TRBJ2-3; TRBD1 aligns across 7 bases. The trim removed 5 bases at V and 3 bases at J, leaving 5 bases unmatched. The CDR3 loop spans 13 amino acids. Germline V gene data show CDR1 as SQVTM and CDR2 as ANQGSEA. The CDR3 loop reads CSVLTGITDTQYF. The CDR3 DNA reads TGCAGCGTTTTGACAGGGATAACAGATACGCAGTATTTT.

The chain recombines TRBV19 with TRBJ2-3, with TRBD1 matching 9 bases. The J segment lost 2 bases and the V segment lost 5 bases, leaving 5 bases of the junction unmatched. This CDR3 spans 15 amino acids. Germline CDR1 and CDR2: LNHDA and SQIVND (reference sequence). The CDR3: CASSLRTGATDTQYF. The CDR3 DNA follows: TGTGCCAGTAGTTTACGGACAGGGGCCACAGATACGCAGTATTTT. Combining the CDR3 with reference TRBV19 and TRBJ2-3 gives the whole variable domain DGGITQSPKYLFRKEGQNVTLSCEQNLNHDAMYWYRQDPGQGLRLIYYSQIVNDFQKGDIAEGYSVSREKKESFPLTVTSAQKNPTAFYLCASSLRTGATDTQYFGPGTRLTVL.

J is TRBJ2-2 and V is TRBV2; 12 nucleotides line up with TRBD2. Germline V gives CDR1 SNHLY, CDR2 FYNNEI. Trimming took 0 bases from V and 5 from J; bases not matched to a gene: 7. This CDR3 is built from 18 residues. CDR3 sequence: CASSEALRLAGGTGELFF. CDR3 nucleotides: TGTGCCAGCAGTGAAGCGCTTCGGCTAGCGGGGGGGACCGGGGAGCTGTTTTTT.

This clone was observed once. V usage is TRBV28 and J usage is TRBJ2-2; the D gene is possibly TRBD1 (6 bases). The CDR3 covers 14 residues. The germline V gene encodes CDR1 MDHEN and CDR2 SYDVKM. V shed 8 bases and J shed 0 bases, with 10 bases lying between them. The CDR3 nucleotides read TGTGCCAGCGGACAGCCTTCGAACACCGGGGAGCTGTTTTTT. Residues: CASGQPSNTGELFF.

This sequence joins TRBV27 and TRBJ2-3; tentatively, D is TRBD2 (6 bases). Per the germline V gene, CDR1 is MNHEY and CDR2 is SMNVEV (reference sequence). V shed 2 bases and J shed 1 base, with 10 bases lying between them. The CDR3 is 15 residues long. The CDR3 loop reads CASSLPASGTDTQYF. As DNA, the CDR3 is TGTGCCAGCAGTTTACCCGCTAGCGGCACAGATACGCAGTATTTT.

The V and J genes are TRBV7-3 and TRBJ2-7; TRBD1 matches at 7 bases. After removal of 1 base from V and 0 bases from J, the junction contained 3 bases not matched to a gene. The CDR3 runs 15 residues. The germline gives CDR1 SGHTA, CDR2 FQGTGA. The CDR3 nucleotides are TGTGCCAGCAGCTTAATTTCAGGGGGCTCCTACGAGCAGTACTTC. Protein: CASSLISGGSYEQYF.

The genes are TRBV10-3 and TRBJ1-3; 8 nucleotides agree with TRBD1. The trim removed 2 bases at V and 2 bases at J, leaving 5 bases unmatched. CDR1 is ENHRY and CDR2 is SYGVKD in the germline V gene. CDR3 length: 16 residues. The CDR3 spells CAISERQGITGNTIYF. The CDR3 DNA reads TGTGCCATCAGTGAGCGACAGGGGATCACTGGAAACACCATATATTTT.

This chain uses TRBV5-1 with TRBJ2-7, with TRBD1 matching over 9 bases. Germline V lookup: CDR1 SGHRS, CDR2 YFSETQ. The CDR3 is 14 amino acids. Trimming at V came to 6 bases and at J to 1 base, leaving 5 bases not matched to a gene. The CDR3 DNA reads TGCGCCAGCACGGGACAGGGAATGTCCTACGAGCAGTACTTC. Its protein is CASTGQGMSYEQYF.

The V gene is TRBV19, the J gene TRBJ1-5, with D unresolved. The V gene lost 7 bases and the J gene lost 6 bases, with 16 bases spanning the gap. The germline gives CDR1 LNHDA, CDR2 SQIVND (reference sequence). This CDR3 is 14 amino acids long. The CDR3 reads CASKKGVSSQPQHF. The DNA of the CDR3 is TGTGCCAGTAAGAAGGGAGTTTCTAGTCAGCCCCAGCATTTT.

Points on this clone: In the same sample, other DNA sequences code for this CDR3. The chain combines TRBV19 with TRBJ1-5; the D is unclear. The CDR3 length is 13 residues. With 2 bases removed from V and 3 bases from J, the gap between germline ends came to 5 bases. Germline lookup yields CDR1 LNHDA and CDR2 SQIVND (reference sequence). In DNA form, the CDR3 reads TGTGCCAGTAGTATACAGGACAATCAGCCCCAGCATTTT. Translating it yields CASSIQDNQPQHF.

CDR3 nucleotides: TGTGCCACAACCGGGCGGAGGAAAGAGACCCAGTACTTC. Its protein is CATTGRRKETQYF. The chain combines TRBV2 with TRBJ2-5; TRBD2 might be the D (5 bases). Trimming took 10 bases from V and 3 from J, leaving 15 bases between them. Germline assignment: CDR1 SNHLY and CDR2 FYNNEI. The CDR3 extends over 13 amino acids.

The rearrangement joins TRBV5-4 to TRBJ2-7, with 10 bases fitting TRBD1. The CDR3 covers 15 residues. The J segment lost 1 base and the V segment lost 3 bases, leaving 4 bases of the junction unmatched. CDR1 and CDR2 (germline): SGHNT, YYREEE (reference sequence). DNA of the CDR3: TGTGCCAGCAGCTCACCGGGACAGGGGTCCTACGAGCAGTACTTC. This translates into CASSSPGQGSYEQYF.

J is TRBJ1-2 and V is TRBV9; weak D call: TRBD1 (5 bases). The CDR3 has 15 residues. Per the germline V gene, CDR1 is SGDLS and CDR2 is YYNGEE. Trimming left V 3 bases short and J 8 bases short, with 20 bases between. DNA of the CDR3: TGTGCCAGCAGCGGAGCCGTGGGGACTTATAGCGGCTACACCTTC. Encoded protein: CASSGAVGTYSGYTF. Supplemented by reference TRBV9 and TRBJ1-2, the full variable domain reads DSGVTQTPKHLITATGQRVTLRCSPRSGDLSVYWYQQSLDQGLQFLIQYYNGEERAKGNILERFSAQQFPDLHSELNLSSLELGDSALYFCASSGAVGTYSGYTFGSGTRLTVV.

V usage is TRBV28 and J usage is TRBJ2-7, with D tentatively TRBD1 (5 bases). In germline, CDR1 is MDHEN, CDR2 SYDVKM. CDR3 length: 13 amino acids. V shed 3 bases and J shed 9 bases, with 15 bases lying between them. CDR3: CASSFTGVKGQYF. CDR3 DNA: TGTGCCAGCAGTTTTACAGGAGTCAAAGGGCAGTACTTC.

The chain couples TRBV19 to TRBJ1-2; D is unresolved. The V end lost 7 bases, the J end lost 4 bases, and 13 bases lay between the germline ends. The germline gives CDR1 LNHDA, CDR2 SQIVND (reference sequence). CDR3 length equals 13 residues. CDR3 amino acids: CASTEGSGYGYTF. In nucleotides, the CDR3 is TGTGCCAGTACGGAGGGTTCGGGCTATGGCTACACCTTC.